The 5 T cell receptor beta chains in this list originate from one sample, sequenced in a study of metastatic and nonmetastatic thyroid tumors. TCRdb reanalyzed the PCR reads via MiXCR. The table includes approximately 20,000 clones, less than 25% detected once. Patients had received no treatment of any kind before thyroid surgery. Material for sequencing was tumor tissue. The receptors were gathered from a female donor with papillary thyroid cancer or a benign thyroid nodule (not recorded which). Some clones in this sample may be carry-over from other donors' samples.

As DNA, the CDR3 is TGTGCCAGCAGCACGGCCGCTACAGATACGCAGTATTTT. It codes for CASSTAATDTQYF. This chain uses TRBV7-8 with TRBJ2-3; no definite D call. V shed 5 bases and J shed 3 bases, with 9 bases lying between them. Germline CDR1 reads SGHVS; CDR2 reads FQNEAQ. This CDR3 spans 13 amino acids.

This clone was detected many times. The rearrangement joins TRBV27 to TRBJ2-4, with 7 positions matching TRBD1. This CDR3 comprises 15 residues. J lost 6 bases, V lost 5 bases, and 10 bases had no gene match. The germline V gene has CDR1 MNHEY and CDR2 SMNVEV (reference sequence). The CDR3 sequence is CASSLSTGAGNIQYF. Written as DNA, the CDR3 is TGTGCCAGCAGTCTAAGCACAGGGGCGGGAAACATTCAGTACTTC.

V is TRBV13 and J is TRBJ2-7, with unresolved D. Trimming shortened V by 1 base and J by 1 base, and 2 bases separated the two germline ends. Germline V lookup: CDR1 PRHDT, CDR2 FYEKMQ (reference sequence). The CDR3 extends over 12 amino acids. CDR3 DNA: TGTGCCAGCAGCTTAGTATCCTACGAGCAGTACTTC. Its protein product is CASSLVSYEQYF.

The rearrangement uses TRBV28 and TRBJ1-2, with 9 positions matching TRBD1. The CDR3 extends over 12 amino acids. In germline, CDR1 is MDHEN, CDR2 SYDVKM. The ends lost 7 bases at V and 7 bases at J; junction bases unmatched: 4. CDR3 protein: CASIQGAFGYTF. CDR3 nucleotide sequence: TGTGCCAGCATACAGGGGGCCTTTGGCTACACCTTC.

The chain recombines TRBV2 with TRBJ2-7; a weak D match, TRBD1 (5 bases). The CDR3 sequence is 12 residues long. V was shortened by 4 bases and J by 3 bases, with 7 bases between the two germline ends. In germline, CDR1 is SNHLY, CDR2 FYNNEI. CDR3 coding DNA: TGTGCCAGCAGTGCCAGGGACTACGAGCAGTACTTC. Translating it yields CASSARDYEQYF.